This T cell receptor beta chain was profiled in a study of CD8 T cells in Susac syndrome. Germline CDR1 LGHDT, CDR2 YNNKEL (reference sequence). The CDR3 runs to 14 residues. V gave up 1 base and J gave up 3 bases, with 7 bases separating them. cDNA came from 0.5 to 1 ug RNA primed by random hexamers. In TCRdb, the immunoSEQ multiplex PCR reads were re-called with MiXCR into one record per CDR3 protein. The table has 120,000 or so distinct CDR3 sequences, over 90% seen once. Sequencing of TCR beta drew on CD8+ and CD4+ T cells from blood. The sequencing sample was made of CD4+ T cells from PBMCs. The sequence derives from a human donor with Susac syndrome. J is TRBJ1-5 and V is TRBV3-1; D is perhaps TRBD1 (5 bases). The DNA for the CDR3 is TGTGCCAGCAGCCAAGGACAGACCAATCAGCCCCAGCATTTT. It translates to CASSQGQTNQPQHF.